Below are 27 T cell receptor beta chains sequenced from a single sample in a study of vaccination effects on CD4 cells after COVID-19 (dated by TCRdb to about 2022). In the ViraFEST assay, PBMC were stimulated with viral peptide pools, and antigen-specific CD4+ T cell clonotypes were then identified by expansion using TCR sequencing. After around 11 days of culture, CD4+ T cells were isolated with the EasySep CD4+ T cell isolation kit. Each participant received two doses of an mRNA SARS-CoV-2 vaccine, either BNT162b2 or mRNA-1273. Antigen specificity for these receptors is unknown. The receptor library was made with the immunoSEQ multiplex PCR assay. TCRdb re-hosts the immuneACCESS table, in-frame sequences only. Its copies lack some clones; in the studies checked, an unresolved V gene accounts for under half of them, and the cause for the rest is not known. The sample yields roughly 70,000 clones; roughly 79% were counted once. The top ten clones comprise about 0.91% of the sample.

Sequenced material: CD4+ T cells from PBMCs cultured with HCoV-OC43 spike peptides, taken after COVID-19 vaccination. The label giving this sample's cell subset or site can be read as: HCoV-OC43 spike overlapping peptide pool stimulation. The receptors come from a human donor who received a COVID-19 vaccine.

This chain joins TRBV6-4 and TRBJ2-3, with D possibly matching TRBD2 (6 bases). Germline V gene sequence: CDR1 MRHNA, CDR2 SNTAGT. This CDR3 comprises 15 residues. Between the trimmed V and J ends, which lost 2 bases and 1 base, there was a span of 10 bases. This chain's CDR3 is CASSDGGGGTDTQYF. CDR3 sequence (DNA): TGTGCCAGCAGTGACGGTGGCGGGGGCACAGATACGCAGTATTTT.

The V call is TRBV6-1, the J call TRBJ1-6; unclear D gene. V lost 3 bases and J lost 10, with 10 bases in between. CDR3 length: 13 amino acids. Germline values: CDR1 MNHNS, CDR2 SASEGT. The CDR3 DNA sequence: TGTGCCAGCAGTGATCTCCTTTTATCACCCCTCCACTTT. Residues: CASSDLLLSPLHF.

The V gene is TRBV10-1, the J gene TRBJ2-7; a weak D match, TRBD1 (5 bases). V was shortened by 2 bases and J by 7 bases, with 21 bases between the two germline ends. The germline gives CDR1 WNHNN, CDR2 SYGVQD (reference sequence). The CDR3 has 16 residues. CDR3 nucleotides: TGCGCCAGCAGTGAGAAGATTCGACAGCCTGCCGAGGAGCAGTACGTC. Amino acid sequence: CASSEKIRQPAEEQYV.

This chain joins TRBV2 and TRBJ1-5; 8 bases match TRBD1. The CDR3 has 14 amino acids. V shed 8 bases and J 3 bases; nucleotides not matched to a gene: 6. Germline-derived CDR1 and CDR2 are SNHLY and FYNNEI. The CDR3 loop reads CASGRDRNNQPQHF. In nucleotides, the CDR3 is TGTGCCAGCGGCCGGGACAGGAACAATCAGCCCCAGCATTTT.

The CDR3 DNA reads TGTGCCAGCAGTCGACAGGGCACTGAGCAGTTCTTC. Protein sequence: CASSRQGTEQFF. The chain carries TRBV7-9 and TRBJ2-1; 7 bases match TRBD1. Germline V gene data show CDR1 as SEHNR and CDR2 as FQNEAQ (reference sequence). V shed 6 bases, J shed 9 bases, and the junction held 5 bases outside the gene matches. This CDR3 spans 12 amino acids.

The chain has TRBV11-3 and TRBJ2-1; 12 bases match TRBD2. Germline values: CDR1 SGHNT, CDR2 YENEEA. V lost 4 bases, J lost 9 bases, and 7 bases stayed unmatched. This CDR3 is 15 amino acids long. The CDR3 nucleotides read TGTGCCAGCAGCTCGACTAGCGGGGGAACGAGTGAGCAGTTCTTC. Protein sequence: CASSSTSGGTSEQFF.

V and J are TRBV6-5 and TRBJ1-1; 11 nucleotides line up with TRBD1. CDR1 MNHEY and CDR2 SVGAGI come from the germline V gene. J lost 0 bases, V lost 7 bases, and 4 bases had no gene match. The CDR3 length is 15 residues. DNA for the CDR3: TGTGCCAGCACCGGGACAGGGGGACTGAACACTGAAGCTTTCTTT. Translation gives CASTGTGGLNTEAFF.

CDR3 sequence reads: CASSYWDRVREQFF. Here the CDR3 DNA reads TGTGCCAGCAGCTATTGGGACAGGGTAAGGGAGCAGTTCTTC. V is TRBV21-1 and J is TRBJ2-1; TRBD1 reflects the table's D call only, with no check against the DNA. TRBV21-1 is flagged as a pseudogene. The CDR3 extends over 14 amino acids.

The rearrangement joins TRBV5-1 to TRBJ2-2; no firm D call. The CDR3 is made up of 15 amino acids. V was trimmed by 0 bases and J by 0 bases, leaving 6 bases between them. Germline V lookup: CDR1 SGHRS, CDR2 YFSETQ. The CDR3 protein is CASSLDRPNTGELFF. CDR3 sequence (DNA): TGCGCCAGCAGCTTGGACAGACCGAACACCGGGGAGCTGTTTTTT. Drawing the rest from reference TRBV5-1 and TRBJ2-2, the complete variable domain is KAGVTQTPRYLIKTRGQQVTLSCSPISGHRSVSWYQQTPGQGLQFLFEYFSETQRNKGNFPGRFSGRQFSNSRSEMNVSTLELGDSALYLCASSLDRPNTGELFFGEGSRLTVL.

The V gene is TRBV30, the J gene TRBJ2-3; no reliable D call. Germline CDR1 reads GTSNPN; CDR2 reads SVGIG (reference sequence). This CDR3 has 13 residues. The V end was cut by 2 bases, the J end by 5 bases, with 11 bases between. CDR3 amino acids: CAWSRRFGDTQYF. Here the CDR3 DNA reads TGTGCCTGGAGTCGCCGATTTGGAGATACGCAGTATTTT. The full variable domain, completed using reference TRBV30 and TRBJ2-3, is SQTIHQWPATLVQPVGSPLSLECTVEGTSNPNLYWYRQAAGRGLQLLFYSVGIGQISSEVPQNLSASRPQDRQFILSSKKLLLSDSGFYLCAWSRRFGDTQYFGPGTRLTVL.

In this sample, this clone turned up a few times. CDR3 sequence reads: CASSLGLAGLETQYF. The CDR3 coding sequence is TGCGCCAGCAGCTTAGGACTAGCGGGGTTGGAGACCCAGTACTTC. This chain joins TRBV5-1 and TRBJ2-5, with 12 bases matching TRBD2. Germline V CDR1 and CDR2: SGHRS, YFSETQ. This CDR3 comprises 15 residues. V lost 2 bases and J lost 5; bases outside the gene matches: 4.

The J gene is TRBJ1-3, the V gene TRBV18, with D perhaps TRBD1 (6 bases). Trimming stripped 3 bases from V and 4 bases from J, with 16 bases between. The V gene's germline CDR1 is KGHSH and CDR2 LQKENI. There are 16 residues in the CDR3. CDR3 coding DNA: TGTGCCAGCTCACCCGGCCGACAGGCGGGGGGAAACACCATATATTTT. This gives the protein CASSPGRQAGGNTIYF.

CDR3 residues: CASSFLQGASEAFF. CDR3 coding DNA: TGTGCCAGCAGTTTTTTGCAGGGGGCCTCTGAAGCTTTCTTT. This chain uses TRBV27 with TRBJ1-1; 8 nucleotides agree with TRBD1. Trimming cost V 3 bases and J 6 bases; bases outside gene matches: 6. Germline V CDR1 and CDR2: MNHEY, SMNVEV (reference sequence). This CDR3 region has 14 residues.

The chain joins TRBV7-3 to TRBJ2-2; D gene uncertain. CDR1 SGHTA and CDR2 FQGTGA come from the germline V gene. CDR3 length: 14 residues. V gave up 1 base and J gave up 1 base, with 4 bases separating them. The CDR3 loop reads CASSLIRNTGELFF. DNA for the CDR3: TGTGCCAGCAGCTTAATTCGGAACACCGGGGAGCTGTTTTTT.

The rearrangement links TRBV10-3 to TRBJ1-1; D uncertain. Germline V CDR1 and CDR2: ENHRY, SYGVKD. This CDR3 comprises 11 residues. V lost 10 bases to trimming and J lost 5 bases, with 11 bases between them. The CDR3 DNA reads as TGTGCCAACATCCAGGCAACTGAAGCTTTCTTT. Its protein is CANIQATEAFF.

The V and J genes are TRBV2 and TRBJ2-2; no clear D gene. CDR3 length equals 15 residues. Per germline, CDR1 SNHLY and CDR2 FYNNEI. Trimming stripped 7 bases from V and 0 bases from J, with 12 bases between. Here the CDR3 DNA reads TGTGCCAGCATCCGTATATCGCCGAACACCGGGGAGCTGTTTTTT. Translation gives CASIRISPNTGELFF.

The chain links TRBV6-1 to TRBJ2-2; no clear D gene. Trimming shortened V by 1 base and J by 5 bases, and 2 bases separated the two germline ends. The CDR3 loop spans 12 amino acids. The V gene's germline CDR1 is MNHNS and CDR2 SASEGT. CDR3 in DNA: TGTGCCAGCAGTGAAGGAACCGGGGAGCTGTTTTTT. Amino acid sequence: CASSEGTGELFF.

This clone was seen a single time. The chain has TRBV30 and TRBJ1-1; D might be TRBD1 (5 bases). The CDR3 runs 12 residues. CDR1 is GTSNPN, CDR2 SVGIG, per germline (reference sequence). The germline V and J ends were trimmed by 2 bases and 7 bases, with 11 bases remaining between them. The CDR3 loop reads CAWSKGAREAFF. The CDR3 DNA reads TGTGCCTGGAGTAAAGGGGCCCGTGAAGCTTTCTTT.

V usage is TRBV29-1 and J usage is TRBJ1-1; D is undetermined. Germline V CDR1 and CDR2: SQVTM, ANQGSEA. This CDR3 comprises 12 residues. The V end was cut by 8 bases, the J end by 2 bases, with 12 bases between. The CDR3 region is CSFSSGNTEAFF. The CDR3 DNA reads TGCAGCTTCTCGTCAGGAAACACTGAAGCTTTCTTT.

V is TRBV4-1 and J is TRBJ1-2, with 8 bases matching TRBD1. CDR3 length: 15 amino acids. Germline lookup yields CDR1 MGHRA and CDR2 YSYEKL. The V segment lost 0 bases and the J segment 2 bases; nucleotides outside the gene matches: 2. In DNA, the CDR3 is TGCGCCAGCAGCCAAGATGGGGACAGGAACTATGGCTACACCTTC. This encodes CASSQDGDRNYGYTF.

The chain couples TRBV7-2 to TRBJ2-5; no clear D gene. The CDR3 totals 11 residues. With 6 bases removed from V and 1 base from J, the gap between germline ends came to 3 bases. Germline loops: CDR1 SGHTA, CDR2 FQGNSA. CDR3 protein: CASRSQETQYF. CDR3 sequence (DNA): TGTGCCAGCAGGTCCCAAGAGACCCAGTACTTC.

This clone was seen only once. This rearrangement joins TRBV18 to TRBJ1-2, with D tentatively TRBD1 (6 bases). The CDR3 extends over 14 amino acids. Germline V lookup: CDR1 KGHSH, CDR2 LQKENI. Between the trimmed V and J ends, which lost 2 bases and 2 bases, there was a span of 9 bases. The CDR3 here is CASSPTGTNYGYTF. The CDR3 DNA reads TGTGCCAGCTCACCAACAGGGACCAACTATGGCTACACCTTC.

The chain joins TRBV18 to TRBJ1-3; perhaps TRBD1 as D (5 bases). Looked up from germline, CDR1 is KGHSH and CDR2 is LQKENI. The CDR3 sequence is 14 residues long. Trimming stripped 6 bases from V and 2 bases from J, with 11 bases between. CDR3 loop: CASSQGTAGNTIYF. The DNA for the CDR3 is TGTGCCAGCTCTCAAGGGACTGCTGGAAACACCATATATTTT. Based on the CDR3 plus reference TRBV18 and TRBJ1-3, the full variable domain is NAGVMQNPRHLVRRRGQEARLRCSPMKGHSHVYWYRQLPEEGLKFMVYLQKENIIDESGMPKERFSAEFPKEGPSILRIQQVVRGDSAAYFCASSQGTAGNTIYFGEGSWLTVV.

The chain couples TRBV12-3 or TRBV12-4 to TRBJ1-4; D is unclear. Trimming shortened V by 6 bases and J by 8 bases, and 7 bases separated the two germline ends. The length of the CDR3 is 11 residues. Written as DNA, the CDR3 is TGTGCCAGCAGCCCGCGGGAAAAACTGTTTTTT. The encoded protein is CASSPREKLFF.

The gene calls are TRBV7-2 and TRBJ1-1; D is ambiguous. The CDR3 covers 14 residues. Trimming stripped 5 bases from V and 11 bases from J, with 21 bases between. The V gene's germline CDR1 is SGHTA and CDR2 FQGNSA. CDR3 region: CASSPEGGWLSAFF. The CDR3 nucleotides read TGTGCCAGCAGCCCCGAAGGAGGGTGGTTGTCGGCTTTCTTT.

The CDR3 nucleotides read TGTGCCAGCTCGCCACCGGGGAACACTGAAGCTTTCTTT. This encodes CASSPPGNTEAFF. The chain carries TRBV6-5 and TRBJ1-1; D gene ambiguous. CDR3 size: 13 residues. Per the germline V gene, CDR1 is MNHEY and CDR2 is SVGAGI. V was clipped by 8 bases and J by 1 base, with 11 bases between them.

This clone has more than one count but fewer than ten. This rearrangement joins TRBV19 to TRBJ1-5, with D hard to call. The CDR3 covers 12 residues. CDR1 is LNHDA, CDR2 SQIVND, per germline (reference sequence). The germline V and J ends were trimmed by 7 bases and 5 bases, with 9 bases remaining between them. CDR3 nucleotide sequence: TGTGCCAGTACCCCAGGAGATCAGCCCCAGCATTTT. Protein: CASTPGDQPQHF. Full variable domain (remainder filled in from reference TRBV19 and TRBJ1-5): DGGITQSPKYLFRKEGQNVTLSCEQNLNHDAMYWYRQDPGQGLRLIYYSQIVNDFQKGDIAEGYSVSREKKESFPLTVTSAQKNPTAFYLCASTPGDQPQHFGDGTRLSIL.